This TCR beta chain was sequenced during a study of vaccination effects on CD4 cells after COVID-19. The CDR3 runs to 15 residues. V lost 1 base, J lost 0 bases, and 9 bases lay in between. From germline, CDR1 is MGHRA and CDR2 YSYEKL. ViraFEST expansion of antigen-specific CD4+ T cells with viral peptide pools preceded sequencing. Once cultured for roughly ten days, the cells underwent separation to obtain CD4+ T cells. Vaccinated participants had no history of SARS-CoV-2 infection and tested negative for nucleocapsid antibodies. Notes on this clone: Its specificity is not known.

The data were produced by immunoSEQ multiplex PCR, yet TCRdb's version contains in-frame clones alone and is incomplete. The table lists roughly 45,000 clones, about 80% of them singletons. Study-wide results and limits: Marked clonal contraction of infection- and vaccine-induced clones was seen late after vaccination.

The specimen comprised CD4+ T cells from PBMCs cultured with SARS-CoV-2 spike peptides, sampled before COVID-19 vaccination. The chain couples TRBV4-1 to TRBJ1-2; D ambiguous. The sequence was collected from a human donor who received a COVID-19 vaccine. The CDR3 bases are TGCGCCAGCAGCCAAGGGTCCGTCACTAACTATGGCTACACCTTC. Protein: CASSQGSVTNYGYTF.